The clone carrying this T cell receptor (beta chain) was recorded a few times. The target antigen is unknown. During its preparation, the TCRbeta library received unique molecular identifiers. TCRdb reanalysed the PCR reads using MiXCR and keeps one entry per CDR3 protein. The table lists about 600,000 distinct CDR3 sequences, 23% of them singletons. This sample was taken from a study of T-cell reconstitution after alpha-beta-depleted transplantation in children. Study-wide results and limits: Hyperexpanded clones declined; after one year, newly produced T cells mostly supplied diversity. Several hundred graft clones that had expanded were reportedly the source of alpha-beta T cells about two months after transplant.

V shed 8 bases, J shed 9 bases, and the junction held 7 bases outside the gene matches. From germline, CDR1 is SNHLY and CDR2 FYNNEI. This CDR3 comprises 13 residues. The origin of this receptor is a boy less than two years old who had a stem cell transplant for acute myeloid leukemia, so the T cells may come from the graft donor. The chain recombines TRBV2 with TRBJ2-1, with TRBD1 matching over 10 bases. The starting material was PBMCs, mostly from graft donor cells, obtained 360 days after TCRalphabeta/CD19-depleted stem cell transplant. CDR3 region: CASEGQGRAEQFF. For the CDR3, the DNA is TGTGCCAGCGAGGGACAGGGGAGAGCTGAGCAGTTCTTC.